This is a list of T cell receptor beta chains from one sample in a study of regulatory T cells in long-lasting Graves disease. TCRdb analysed the multiplex PCR reads with MiXCR anew, one entry per CDR3 protein. This table holds fewer than 550,000 distinct CDR3 sequences, 20% to 25% found once. Sequenced material: peripheral blood mononuclear cells (PBMCs), taken when the disease was refractory, from a patient treated with antithyroid drugs. These receptors all stem from a female donor with Graves disease. Each CDR3 is given with its conserved first and last residue. Each record gives: CDR3 length, D gene, clone size, V gene, J gene, CDR3 DNA, CDR3 protein. The D gene is left open where the match is weak. Where a row states a size, it is once, few, many or the class of an expanded clone; other rows omit it.

len: 14; d_gene: .; abundance: once; v_gene: TRBV7-8; j_gene: TRBJ2-1; CDR3nt: TGTGCCAGCAGCTTAGGCCAGGGCGTCGTGGAGCAGTTCTTC; CDR3aa: CASSLGQGVVEQFF
len: 15; d_gene: TRBD1; abundance: many; v_gene: TRBV13; j_gene: TRBJ1-2; CDR3nt: TGTGCCAGCAGCTGGACCCTGACAGGGCACTATGGCTACACCTTC; CDR3aa: CASSWTLTGHYGYTF
len: 17; d_gene: .; abundance: many; v_gene: TRBV28; j_gene: TRBJ1-5; CDR3nt: TGTGCCAGCAGTTTGGGCGGGGTGGGACTACTAGTTCAGCCCCAGCATTTT; CDR3aa: CASSLGGVGLLVQPQHF
len: 14; d_gene: TRBD1; abundance: few; v_gene: TRBV7-2; j_gene: TRBJ1-1; CDR3nt: TGTGCCAGCAGCCCCCGGACAGGGCCTTTTGAAGCTTTCTTT; CDR3aa: CASSPRTGPFEAFF
len: 13; d_gene: TRBD2; abundance: few; v_gene: TRBV5-6; j_gene: TRBJ2-7; CDR3nt: TGTGCCAGCAGCTGGACTAGCCGCAACGAGCAGTACTTC; CDR3aa: CASSWTSRNEQYF
len: 14; d_gene: .; abundance: many; v_gene: TRBV7-3; j_gene: TRBJ1-6; CDR3nt: TGTGCCAGCAGTTTAACCGGGGGGGATTCACCCCTCCACTTT; CDR3aa: CASSLTGGDSPLHF
len: 19; d_gene: .; abundance: .; v_gene: TRBV6-1; j_gene: TRBJ1-5; CDR3nt: TGTGCCAGCAGTGGCATACTAGCGGTATCAGGGGATAGCAATCAGCCCCAGCATTTT; CDR3aa: CASSGILAVSGDSNQPQHF
len: 13; d_gene: .; abundance: many; v_gene: TRBV27; j_gene: TRBJ1-2; CDR3nt: TGTGCCAGCAGTTTCGGCAGGAGCTATGGCTACACCTTC; CDR3aa: CASSFGRSYGYTF
len: 13; d_gene: .; abundance: many; v_gene: TRBV5-1; j_gene: TRBJ1-2; CDR3nt: TGCGCCAGCAGCATAGACCTTAACTATGGCTACACCTTC; CDR3aa: CASSIDLNYGYTF
len: 15; d_gene: .; abundance: .; v_gene: TRBV19; j_gene: TRBJ1-5; CDR3nt: TGTGCCAGTAACCTCGGACGGAGTAGCAATCAGCCCCAGCATTTT; CDR3aa: CASNLGRSSNQPQHF
len: 20; d_gene: TRBD2; abundance: .; v_gene: TRBV28; j_gene: TRBJ2-3; CDR3nt: TGTGCCAGCAGCTTATCGACTAGCGGGAGGGCCATAGTACCCACAGATACGCAGTATTTT; CDR3aa: CASSLSTSGRAIVPTDTQYF
len: 16; d_gene: .; abundance: .; v_gene: TRBV24-1; j_gene: TRBJ2-1; CDR3nt: TGTGCCACCAGTGATTTTACTTCGAGCTCCTACAATGAGCAGTTCTTC; CDR3aa: CATSDFTSSSYNEQFF
len: 17; d_gene: TRBD2; abundance: many; v_gene: TRBV7-3; j_gene: TRBJ2-5; CDR3nt: TGTGCCAGCAGCCCCAGCGGGAGGGCCTCAGCCGCGGAGACCCAGTACTTC; CDR3aa: CASSPSGRASAAETQYF
len: 16; d_gene: TRBD1; abundance: many; v_gene: TRBV24-1; j_gene: TRBJ1-2; CDR3nt: TGTGCCACCAGTGACCCACACGGGACAGGGGCTGATGGCTACACCTTC; CDR3aa: CATSDPHGTGADGYTF
len: 17; d_gene: .; abundance: few; v_gene: TRBV6-2/TRBV6-3; j_gene: TRBJ1-2; CDR3nt: TGTGCCAGCAGTTACTTACCAGCATCAACGGGCGACTATGGCTACACCTTC; CDR3aa: CASSYLPASTGDYGYTF
len: 15; d_gene: .; abundance: few; v_gene: TRBV7-9; j_gene: TRBJ2-5; CDR3nt: TGTGCCAGCAGCTTACTGTTGGGAGATGGAGAGACCCAGTACTTC; CDR3aa: CASSLLLGDGETQYF
len: 15; d_gene: .; abundance: few; v_gene: TRBV29-1; j_gene: TRBJ1-1; CDR3nt: TGCAGCGCCGCAGGGACGGAAAACCTGAACACTGAAGCTTTCTTT; CDR3aa: CSAAGTENLNTEAFF
len: 14; d_gene: .; abundance: .; v_gene: TRBV27; j_gene: TRBJ1-6; CDR3nt: TGTGCCAGCAAAGTCGGCTCCTATAATTCACCCCTCCACTTT; CDR3aa: CASKVGSYNSPLHF
len: 13; d_gene: .; abundance: few; v_gene: TRBV5-5; j_gene: TRBJ1-2; CDR3nt: TGTGCCAGCAGCTTGGGTGCCCTCTATGGCTACACCTTC; CDR3aa: CASSLGALYGYTF
len: 17; d_gene: .; abundance: few; v_gene: TRBV7-2; j_gene: TRBJ2-5; CDR3nt: TGTGCCAGCACCCAAGGGGGGACGGCACACCGCAGAGAGACCCAGTACTTC; CDR3aa: CASTQGGTAHRRETQYF
len: 15; d_gene: .; abundance: .; v_gene: TRBV19; j_gene: TRBJ2-2; CDR3nt: TGTGCCAGTAGTATCCCGGGACTTTACACCGGGGAGCTGTTTTTT; CDR3aa: CASSIPGLYTGELFF
len: 15; d_gene: TRBD1; abundance: many; v_gene: TRBV28; j_gene: TRBJ1-4; CDR3nt: TGTGCCAGCAAAAAAGGGGACAGGGGGGCTGAAAAACTGTTTTTT; CDR3aa: CASKKGDRGAEKLFF
len: 15; d_gene: TRBD1; abundance: many; v_gene: TRBV11-2; j_gene: TRBJ1-2; CDR3nt: TGTGCCAGCAGCTTAGGGACAGGGGGGGTGATCGGCTACACCTTC; CDR3aa: CASSLGTGGVIGYTF
len: 15; d_gene: TRBD2; abundance: .; v_gene: TRBV29-1; j_gene: TRBJ2-3; CDR3nt: TGCAGCGTCGGACTAGCGGGCGCCGGCACAGATACGCAGTATTTT; CDR3aa: CSVGLAGAGTDTQYF
len: 15; d_gene: TRBD1; abundance: .; v_gene: TRBV5-6; j_gene: TRBJ1-1; CDR3nt: TGTGCCAGCAGCTCAGGGGGGGAGGCGAACACTGAAGCTTTCTTT; CDR3aa: CASSSGGEANTEAFF
len: 12; d_gene: TRBD1; abundance: .; v_gene: TRBV28; j_gene: TRBJ1-5; CDR3nt: TGTGCCAGCAGTTTGGGGGACAGGGTCAAAGATTTT; CDR3aa: CASSLGDRVKDF
len: 15; d_gene: .; abundance: many; v_gene: TRBV7-8; j_gene: TRBJ2-5; CDR3nt: TGTGCCAGCAGCCCGTACAGGGTACAGGAAGAGACCCAGTACTTC; CDR3aa: CASSPYRVQEETQYF
len: 11; d_gene: .; abundance: many; v_gene: TRBV29-1; j_gene: TRBJ1-2; CDR3nt: TGCAGCGTTGATGGTGGCTATGGCTACACCTTC; CDR3aa: CSVDGGYGYTF
len: 17; d_gene: .; abundance: few; v_gene: TRBV6-1; j_gene: TRBJ1-6; CDR3nt: TGTGCCAGCGGAGGACCGGGCACAAGCTCCTATAATTCACCCCTCCACTTT; CDR3aa: CASGGPGTSSYNSPLHF
len: 14; d_gene: .; abundance: many; v_gene: TRBV2; j_gene: TRBJ1-1; CDR3nt: TGTGCCAGCAGTGACGGTTGGGTTAACACTGAAGCTTTCTTT; CDR3aa: CASSDGWVNTEAFF
len: 15; d_gene: TRBD2; abundance: few; v_gene: TRBV6-1; j_gene: TRBJ2-7; CDR3nt: TGTGCCAGCAACCCGGGACTAGCGGGATTTTACGAGCAGTACTTC; CDR3aa: CASNPGLAGFYEQYF
len: 16; d_gene: TRBD1; abundance: .; v_gene: TRBV20-1; j_gene: TRBJ2-1; CDR3nt: TGCAGTGCTAGAGATCGGACAGGGGGTGGCCCGGGGGAGCAGTTCTTC; CDR3aa: CSARDRTGGGPGEQFF
len: 14; d_gene: .; abundance: .; v_gene: TRBV9; j_gene: TRBJ1-6; CDR3nt: TGTGCCAGCAGCGTGAGTTCCTATAATTCACCCCTCCACTTT; CDR3aa: CASSVSSYNSPLHF
len: 13; d_gene: .; abundance: many; v_gene: TRBV6-5; j_gene: TRBJ2-7; CDR3nt: TGTGCCAGCAGTTCCCCGACAACCTACGAGCAGTACTTC; CDR3aa: CASSSPTTYEQYF
len: 16; d_gene: .; abundance: few; v_gene: TRBV19; j_gene: TRBJ1-5; CDR3nt: TGTGCCAGTAGTTCCAGGGCAAGGGTGAGCAATCAGCCCCAGCATTTT; CDR3aa: CASSSRARVSNQPQHF
len: 14; d_gene: .; abundance: .; v_gene: TRBV7-8; j_gene: TRBJ1-1; CDR3nt: TGTGCCAGCAGCTTAGATAGGGCGACAGCGGGAGCTTTCTTT; CDR3aa: CASSLDRATAGAFF
len: 15; d_gene: .; abundance: .; v_gene: TRBV30; j_gene: TRBJ2-3; CDR3nt: TGTGCCTGGGGATACGGCGGGACGAGCACAGATACGCAGTATTTT; CDR3aa: CAWGYGGTSTDTQYF
len: 15; d_gene: .; abundance: .; v_gene: TRBV3-1; j_gene: TRBJ1-1; CDR3nt: TGTGCCAGCAGCCAAGAGAAGGATGGGAACACTGAAGCTTTCTTT; CDR3aa: CASSQEKDGNTEAFF
len: 14; d_gene: .; abundance: few; v_gene: TRBV20-1; j_gene: TRBJ2-7; CDR3nt: TGCAGTGCCCACTCCAGGACTAACCCCTACGAGCAGTACTTC; CDR3aa: CSAHSRTNPYEQYF
len: 20; d_gene: .; abundance: many; v_gene: TRBV6-1; j_gene: TRBJ1-1; CDR3nt: TGTGCCAGCAGTGAAATAGTAGTGGGATACATCACAGACACGAACACTGAAGCTTTCTTT; CDR3aa: CASSEIVVGYITDTNTEAFF
len: 17; d_gene: .; abundance: .; v_gene: TRBV4-2; j_gene: TRBJ1-4; CDR3nt: TGTGCCAGCAGCCAGGACCGGACAGCCATAACTAATGAAAAACTGTTTTTT; CDR3aa: CASSQDRTAITNEKLFF
len: 14; d_gene: .; abundance: many; v_gene: TRBV29-1; j_gene: TRBJ2-7; CDR3nt: TGCAGCGTTGAAGGGACGGACAGCCCCTACGAGCAGTACTTC; CDR3aa: CSVEGTDSPYEQYF
len: 14; d_gene: .; abundance: many; v_gene: TRBV20-1; j_gene: TRBJ1-4; CDR3nt: TGCAGTGCTAGAGAATCAAGGGCGAGTGAAAAACTGTTTTTT; CDR3aa: CSARESRASEKLFF
len: 19; d_gene: TRBD2; abundance: .; v_gene: TRBV6-2/TRBV6-3; j_gene: TRBJ2-1; CDR3nt: TGTGCCAGCAGTTACTCGTTCCGAGCGGGAGGGGGAGTTGTCAATGAGCAGTTCTTC; CDR3aa: CASSYSFRAGGGVVNEQFF
len: 10; d_gene: .; abundance: few; v_gene: TRBV12-3/TRBV12-4; j_gene: TRBJ1-1; CDR3nt: TGTGCCAGCAGTGGAGGATCAGCTTTCTTT; CDR3aa: CASSGGSAFF
len: 13; d_gene: .; abundance: many; v_gene: TRBV28; j_gene: TRBJ1-6; CDR3nt: TGTGCCAGCAGAGGGAATGAGAATTCACCCCTCCACTTT; CDR3aa: CASRGNENSPLHF
len: 14; d_gene: .; abundance: .; v_gene: TRBV11-1; j_gene: TRBJ2-3; CDR3nt: TGTGCCAGCAGCCTCCGGGCCACGATGGATACGCAGTATTTT; CDR3aa: CASSLRATMDTQYF
len: 12; d_gene: .; abundance: .; v_gene: TRBV20-1; j_gene: TRBJ1-1; CDR3nt: TGCAGTGCTAGAGAACGAGTGTCCGAAGCTTTCTTT; CDR3aa: CSARERVSEAFF
len: 14; d_gene: .; abundance: many; v_gene: TRBV6-1; j_gene: TRBJ1-2; CDR3nt: TGTGCCAGCAGTGAGTTCGGGACCAACGGTGGCTACACCTTC; CDR3aa: CASSEFGTNGGYTF
len: 15; d_gene: .; abundance: few; v_gene: TRBV11-2; j_gene: TRBJ1-1; CDR3nt: TGTGCCAGCAGCCAAGACTGGGGGATGAACACTGAAGCTTTCTTT; CDR3aa: CASSQDWGMNTEAFF
len: 12; d_gene: .; abundance: .; v_gene: TRBV7-2; j_gene: TRBJ1-6; CDR3nt: TGTGCCAGCAGATTCGGAGAGACACCCCTCCACTTT; CDR3aa: CASRFGETPLHF
len: 16; d_gene: .; abundance: .; v_gene: TRBV13; j_gene: TRBJ2-5; CDR3nt: TGTGCCAGCAGCTACCGACTATCCGAAAGCCAAGAGACCCAGTACTTC; CDR3aa: CASSYRLSESQETQYF
len: 14; d_gene: .; abundance: many; v_gene: TRBV10-3; j_gene: TRBJ1-1; CDR3nt: TGTGCCATCAGCGACTCGGGGATGAACACTGAAGCTTTCTTT; CDR3aa: CAISDSGMNTEAFF
len: 13; d_gene: TRBD2; abundance: few; v_gene: TRBV20-1; j_gene: TRBJ2-5; CDR3nt: TGCAGTGCCGGGACTAGCGGGGAAGAGACCCAGTACTTC; CDR3aa: CSAGTSGEETQYF
len: 14; d_gene: .; abundance: few; v_gene: TRBV5-6; j_gene: TRBJ1-6; CDR3nt: TGTGCCAGCAGCTTGAACGGGTTTAGATCACCCCTCCACTTT; CDR3aa: CASSLNGFRSPLHF
len: 14; d_gene: .; abundance: few; v_gene: TRBV28; j_gene: TRBJ2-2; CDR3nt: TGTGCCAGCAGTTGGCAGGGGAGATCCGGGGAGCTGTTTTTT; CDR3aa: CASSWQGRSGELFF
len: 16; d_gene: TRBD1; abundance: many; v_gene: TRBV12-3/TRBV12-4; j_gene: TRBJ1-4; CDR3nt: TGTGCCAGCAGCCAGACCGCGGGACAGGGCAATGAAAAACTGTTTTTT; CDR3aa: CASSQTAGQGNEKLFF
len: 14; d_gene: .; abundance: many; v_gene: TRBV20-1; j_gene: TRBJ1-1; CDR3nt: TGCAGTGCTCCTCCCGGACGGTTGAACACTGAAGCTTTCTTT; CDR3aa: CSAPPGRLNTEAFF
len: 16; d_gene: TRBD2; abundance: few; v_gene: TRBV3-1; j_gene: TRBJ2-7; CDR3nt: TGTGCCAGCAGCCGTCGACTAGCGGCTAGCTCCTACGAGCAGTACTTC; CDR3aa: CASSRRLAASSYEQYF